This T cell receptor beta chain was profiled in a study of control samples from healthy donors and cancer patients. Method: immunoSEQ multiplex PCR; TCRdb's copy keeps in-frame clones and lacks some. The table lists about 270,000 clones, over 70% of them singletons. Looked up from germline, CDR1 is LNHNV and CDR2 is YYDKDF (reference sequence). This CDR3 spans 15 amino acids. V gave up 5 bases and J gave up 7 bases, with 20 bases separating them. The V and J genes are TRBV15 and TRBJ1-1; the D is unclear. The sequence derives from a woman in her sixties or seventies with lung cancer. Sequences were obtained from PBMCs. The CDR3 protein is CATSGDVVGESEAFF. CDR3 DNA: TGTGCCACCAGCGGCGACGTCGTAGGCGAGAGTGAAGCTTTCTTT.